The clone carrying this TCR beta chain was counted between two and nine times. No antigen is known for it. Sample-barcoded 5' priming and a J-beta primer mix drove a second PCR of 7 to 11 cycles. One entry per CDR3 protein, called by TCRdb with MiXCR from the 5' RACE reads. In the table there are around 500,000 distinct CDR3 sequences, around 27% of which are singletons. The data are from a study of blood T cells in healthy people across ages. Broader study findings: Higher naive T cell percentage went strongly together with higher TCR beta diversity. The long-lived group displayed more naive CD4+ cells, plus higher diversity, than the aged donors did.

The authors isolated at least 6.5 million PBMCs per sample. This CDR3 is 13 amino acids long. Trimming took 4 bases from V and 2 from J, leaving 10 bases between them. CDR1 SGHRS and CDR2 YFSETQ come from the germline V gene. The sample also formed part of further work on T cells of mothers and their children.

Sequencing was performed on blood. The receptor was isolated from a boy aged 2-15 years in good health. This chain links TRBV5-1 with TRBJ2-7; D is undetermined. DNA of the CDR3: TGCGCCAGCAGCAAGGACGGTCCCTACGAGCAGTACTTC. Translation: CASSKDGPYEQYF.